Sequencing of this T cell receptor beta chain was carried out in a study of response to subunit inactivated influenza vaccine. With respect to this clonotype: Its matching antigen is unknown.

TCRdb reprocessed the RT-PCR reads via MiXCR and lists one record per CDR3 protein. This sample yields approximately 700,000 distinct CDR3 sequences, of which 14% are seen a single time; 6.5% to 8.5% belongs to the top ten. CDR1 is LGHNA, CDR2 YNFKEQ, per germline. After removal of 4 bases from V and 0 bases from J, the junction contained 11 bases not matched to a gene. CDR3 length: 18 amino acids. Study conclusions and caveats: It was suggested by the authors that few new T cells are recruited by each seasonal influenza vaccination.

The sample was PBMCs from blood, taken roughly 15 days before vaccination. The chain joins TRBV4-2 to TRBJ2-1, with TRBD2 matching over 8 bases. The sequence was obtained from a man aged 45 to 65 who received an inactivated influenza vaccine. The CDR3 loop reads CASSPNSVAGSSYNEQFF. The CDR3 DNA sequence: TGTGCCAGCAGCCCCAACTCTGTAGCGGGAAGCTCCTACAATGAGCAGTTCTTC.